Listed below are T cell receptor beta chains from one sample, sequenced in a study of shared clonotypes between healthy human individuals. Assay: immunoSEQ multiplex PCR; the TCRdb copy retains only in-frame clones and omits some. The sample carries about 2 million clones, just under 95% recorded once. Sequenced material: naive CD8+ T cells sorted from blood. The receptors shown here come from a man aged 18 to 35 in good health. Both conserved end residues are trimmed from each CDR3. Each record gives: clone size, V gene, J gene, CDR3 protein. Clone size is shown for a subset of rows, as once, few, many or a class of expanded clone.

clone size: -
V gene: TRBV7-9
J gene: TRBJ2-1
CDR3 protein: ASSVIGTGVNEQF

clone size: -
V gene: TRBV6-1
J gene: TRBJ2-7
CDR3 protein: ASSDAWASSYEQY

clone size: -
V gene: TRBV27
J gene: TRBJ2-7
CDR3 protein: ASSPGQGTYEQY

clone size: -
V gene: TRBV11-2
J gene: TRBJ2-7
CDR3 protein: ASSFGQGIYEQY

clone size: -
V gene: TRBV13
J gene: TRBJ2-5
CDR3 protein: ASSLEETETQY

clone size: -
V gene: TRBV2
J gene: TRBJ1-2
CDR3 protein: ASSSRDRVESPNGYT

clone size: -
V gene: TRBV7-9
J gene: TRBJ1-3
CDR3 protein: ASSLLNRASSGNTIY

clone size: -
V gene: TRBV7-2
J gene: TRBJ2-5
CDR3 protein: ASSLAGQPGGTQY

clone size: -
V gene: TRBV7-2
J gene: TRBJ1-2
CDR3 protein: ASSLPGGYGYT

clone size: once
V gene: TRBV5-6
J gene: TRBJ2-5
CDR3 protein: ASSLAIAGEETQY

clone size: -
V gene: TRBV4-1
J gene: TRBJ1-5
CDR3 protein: ASSQVQGVGNQPQH

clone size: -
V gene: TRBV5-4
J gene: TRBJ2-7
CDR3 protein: ASSLAGNYEQY

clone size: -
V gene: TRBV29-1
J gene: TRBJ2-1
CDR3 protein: SVVTSGTNNEQF

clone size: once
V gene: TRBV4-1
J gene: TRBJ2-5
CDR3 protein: ASSHAGTTQETQY

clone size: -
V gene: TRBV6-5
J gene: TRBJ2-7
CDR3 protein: ASSDRQAEKQY

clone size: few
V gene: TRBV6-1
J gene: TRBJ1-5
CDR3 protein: ASSEDRVYSNQPQH

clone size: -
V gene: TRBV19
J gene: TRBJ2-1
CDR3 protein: ASSIDGVSGSYNEQF

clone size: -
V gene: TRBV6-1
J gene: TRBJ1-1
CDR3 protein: ASSEPSSGQDEAF

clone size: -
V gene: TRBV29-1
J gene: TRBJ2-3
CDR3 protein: SVEADSDTQY

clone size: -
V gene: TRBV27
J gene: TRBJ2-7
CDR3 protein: ASSPTEGEFSYEQY

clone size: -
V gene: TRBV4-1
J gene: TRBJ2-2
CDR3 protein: ASSQNGAGELF

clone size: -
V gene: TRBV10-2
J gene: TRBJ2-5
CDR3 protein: ASSEEQGGETQY

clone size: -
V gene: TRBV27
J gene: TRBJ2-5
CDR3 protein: ASSLSDGAGETQY

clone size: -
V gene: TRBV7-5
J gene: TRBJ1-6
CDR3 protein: ARSFPGPLNSPLH

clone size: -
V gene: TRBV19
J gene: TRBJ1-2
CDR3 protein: ASSIDTETNYGYT

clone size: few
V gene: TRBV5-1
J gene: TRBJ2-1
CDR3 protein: ASKRTEAYNEQF

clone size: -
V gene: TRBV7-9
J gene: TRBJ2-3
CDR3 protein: ASSRTSGGASDTQY

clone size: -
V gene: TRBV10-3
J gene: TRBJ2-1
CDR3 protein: AISESLQGFYNEQF

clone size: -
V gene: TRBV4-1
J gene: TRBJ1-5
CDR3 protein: ASTARLQPQH

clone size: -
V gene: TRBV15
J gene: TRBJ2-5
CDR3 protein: ATSTEFSVAGEETQY

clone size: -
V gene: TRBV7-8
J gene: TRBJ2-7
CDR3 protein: ASSPNQGYEQY

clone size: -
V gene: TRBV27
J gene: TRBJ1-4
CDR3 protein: ASSLEADEKLF

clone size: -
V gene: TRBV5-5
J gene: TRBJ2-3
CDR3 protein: ASSLDRSRTDTQY

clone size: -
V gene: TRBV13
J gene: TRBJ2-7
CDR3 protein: ASSLGGDYEQY

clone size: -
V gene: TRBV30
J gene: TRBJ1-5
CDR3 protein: AWSVGDLNQPQH

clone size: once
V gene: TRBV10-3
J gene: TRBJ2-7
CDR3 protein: AIRAGGAYEQY

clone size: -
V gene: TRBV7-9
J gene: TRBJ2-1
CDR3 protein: ASSLAAGYTMEQF

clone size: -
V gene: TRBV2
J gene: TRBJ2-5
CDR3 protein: ASSESGLAEFRVQETQY

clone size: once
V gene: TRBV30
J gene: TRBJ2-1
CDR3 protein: ALAEGSSSSYNEQF

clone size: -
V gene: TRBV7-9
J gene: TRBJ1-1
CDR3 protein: ASSTPDPGHTEAF

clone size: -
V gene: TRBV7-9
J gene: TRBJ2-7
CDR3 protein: ASSLARLGGYEQY

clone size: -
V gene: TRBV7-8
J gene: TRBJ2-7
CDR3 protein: ASSLEPTGGYEQY

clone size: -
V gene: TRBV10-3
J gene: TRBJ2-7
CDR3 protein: AISAPFGQGPYEQY

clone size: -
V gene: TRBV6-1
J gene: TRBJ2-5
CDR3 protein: ASSERDGETQY

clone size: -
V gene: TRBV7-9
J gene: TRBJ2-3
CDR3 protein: ASSSGQGAADTQY

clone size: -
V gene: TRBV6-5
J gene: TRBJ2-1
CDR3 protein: ASSYEGRGPEQF

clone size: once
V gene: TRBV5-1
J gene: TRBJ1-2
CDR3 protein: ASSLLGQGAPGYGYT

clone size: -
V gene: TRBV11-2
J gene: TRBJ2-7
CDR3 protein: ASSLDLRADEQY

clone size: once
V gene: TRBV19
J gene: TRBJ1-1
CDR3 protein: ASSIADGMNTEAF

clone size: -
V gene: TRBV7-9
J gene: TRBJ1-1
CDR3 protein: ASSLLGFRDERGDTEAF

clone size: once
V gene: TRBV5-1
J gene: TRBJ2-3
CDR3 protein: ASSSRQGITDTQY

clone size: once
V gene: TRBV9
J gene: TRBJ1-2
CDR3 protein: ASSRGRGDYGYT